Here is one T cell receptor beta chain with its context. The record originates from a study of blood T cell repertoires in COVID-19. The germline V gene encodes CDR1 LGHNA and CDR2 YNFKEQ. The V segment lost 4 bases and the J segment 0 bases; nucleotides outside the gene matches: 20. CDR3 length: 21 residues. Measured with immunoSEQ multiplex PCR; TCRdb has only the in-frame clones, and not every one. In the table there are roughly 380,000 clones, roughly nine tenths of which are singletons. The source material was peripheral blood. The chain links TRBV4-2 to TRBJ2-1, with 8 nucleotides matching TRBD2. The receptor was derived from a woman in her fifties or sixties with COVID-19, enrolled during active disease. The CDR3 nucleotides read TGTGCCAGCAGCCGCGACCCCCCGGGACTAGTGAGAGGGTCCTCCTACAATGAGCAGTTCTTC. This gives the protein CASSRDPPGLVRGSSYNEQFF.